This T cell receptor beta chain originates from a study of T cells in Graves' hyperthyroidism and ophthalmopathy. Whole-study context: Any treatment followed the collection of peripheral blood at initial diagnosis.

Patients aged 18 to 65 had newly diagnosed hyperthyroidism that had lasted under 2 months. Together with thyroid ultrasound, orbital computed tomography, serum thyroxine and TRAb, clinical symptoms were used for diagnoses. PBMCs stemmed from approximately 10 ml fresh peripheral blood. Amplification of TCR beta CDR3 regions was performed using RNA transcripts as template. Using the HTBI primer set, a first-round RT-PCR was run on the TCR CDR3. Using its own MiXCR run on the multiplex PCR reads, TCRdb lists one record per CDR3 protein. The data show around 400,000 distinct CDR3 sequences, roughly 14% seen once. The clonotype originates from a woman aged 18-29 years with Graves' hyperthyroidism that later progressed to Graves' ophthalmopathy. Sequencing was performed on blood.

The CDR3: CASSQFLTDYASTDTQYF. CDR3 in DNA: TGTGCCAGCAGCCAATTTCTAACGGATTACGCGAGCACAGATACGCAGTATTTT. The rearrangement links TRBV14 to TRBJ2-3; D not certain. Germline assignment: CDR1 SGHDN and CDR2 FVKESK. The CDR3 covers 18 residues. V dropped 2 bases and J dropped 0 bases, with 18 bases sitting between them.